A single sample is the source of the 24 T cell receptor beta chains below, sequenced in a study of blood T cells in healthy people across ages. Primers used in a second PCR of roughly 7 to 11 cycles were a sample-barcoded 5' primer and a J-beta primer mix. TCRdb fed the 5' RACE reads into MiXCR, producing one record per CDR3 protein. This repertoire shows 1.8 million or so distinct CDR3 sequences, approximately 40% found once; its top ten account for about 21%. The sequenced sample consisted of blood. The receptor set was obtained from a human donor in good health.

This clonotype showed up just a few times. The chain couples TRBV12-3 or TRBV12-4 to TRBJ1-1; TRBD1 might be the D (5 bases). V was clipped by 5 bases and J by 7 bases, with 17 bases between them. CDR3 length equals 14 residues. The CDR3 here is CASSLTLPGGEAFF. The DNA for the CDR3 is TGTGCCAGCAGTCTGACACTCCCCGGGGGTGAAGCTTTCTTT.

The CDR3 here is CASSSTPKDREEAFF. The CDR3 DNA follows: TGTGCCAGCAGTTCCACCCCCAAGGACAGGGAAGAAGCTTTCTTT. The rearrangement joins TRBV12-3 or TRBV12-4 to TRBJ1-1, with 8 bases lining up with TRBD1. The CDR3 runs to 15 residues. V shed 4 bases, J shed 8 bases, and the junction held 12 bases outside the gene matches.

This clonotype was picked up a small number of times. J is TRBJ2-7 and V is TRBV5-6; tentatively, D is TRBD2 (5 bases). This CDR3 contains 14 residues. Germline values: CDR1 SGHDT, CDR2 YYEEEE. The germline V and J ends were trimmed by 2 bases and 3 bases, with 12 bases remaining between them. The CDR3 region is CASSLGGMGYEQYF. The DNA of the CDR3 is TGTGCCAGCAGCTTAGGAGGCATGGGCTACGAGCAGTACTTC.

The chain couples TRBV29-1 to TRBJ1-2; TRBD1 might be the D (6 bases). V shed 0 bases and J shed 8 bases, with 22 bases lying between them. This CDR3 is built from 16 residues. Germline loops: CDR1 SQVTM, CDR2 ANQGSEA. The DNA of the CDR3 is TGCAGCGTTGAAGATCTTGAGACAGGAGGGGTTATGGGCTACACCTTC. Residues: CSVEDLETGGVMGYTF.

The chain links TRBV15 to TRBJ2-3; 8 nucleotides match TRBD2. The V and J ends lost 5 bases and 0 bases, in that order; junction bases with no gene match: 4. Germline V gene sequence: CDR1 LNHNV, CDR2 YYDKDF (reference sequence). CDR3 length equals 15 residues. The DNA of the CDR3 is TGTGCCACCAGCGGTAGCGGGGTTAGCACAGATACGCAGTATTTT. This encodes CATSGSGVSTDTQYF. The complete variable domain, with remaining parts taken from reference TRBV15 and TRBJ2-3, reads DAMVIQNPRYQVTQFGKPVTLSCSQTLNHNVMYWYQQKSSQAPKLLFHYYDKDFNNEADTPDNFQSRRPNTSFCFLDIRSPGLGDTAMYLCATSGSGVSTDTQYFGPGTRLTVL.

The chain links TRBV21-1 to TRBJ2-1; TRBD2 is taken as the D call from the table, unchecked against the DNA. TRBV21-1 is termed a pseudogene. The CDR3 is made up of 19 amino acids. CDR3 sequence reads: CASSKRLAGGICSYNEQFF. DNA of the CDR3: TGTGCCAGCAGCAAAAGACTAGCGGGGGGCATTTGCTCCTACAATGAGCAGTTCTTC.

CDR3 sequence reads: CSADRQGRDTQYF. The CDR3 region has the DNA TGCAGTGCAGACCGACAGGGTCGAGATACGCAGTATTTT. The chain combines TRBV20-1 with TRBJ2-3; 7 bases fit TRBD1. V lost 6 bases to trimming and J lost 5 bases; unmatched junction nucleotides: 8. Germline assignment: CDR1 DFQATT and CDR2 SNEGSKA (reference sequence). The CDR3 is 13 residues long.

This clonotype came up a few times. The V gene is TRBV30, the J gene TRBJ1-5, with D uncertain. The germline V gene encodes CDR1 GTSNPN and CDR2 SVGIG (reference sequence). Between the trimmed V and J ends, which lost 2 bases and 0 bases, there was a span of 2 bases. The CDR3 totals 12 residues. In DNA form, the CDR3 reads TGTGCCTGGAGTTATAGCAATCAGCCCCAGCATTTT. This encodes CAWSYSNQPQHF.

Written as DNA, the CDR3 is TGTGCCATCAGCGAACAGACCACACCAGGGTATGGCTACACCTTC. As protein: CAISEQTTPGYGYTF. V and J are TRBV10-3 and TRBJ1-2, with TRBD1 as a possible D gene (5 bases). The CDR3 contains 15 residues. Per the germline V gene, CDR1 is ENHRY and CDR2 is SYGVKD. With 6 bases removed from V and 5 bases from J, the gap between germline ends came to 19 bases.

The chain recombines TRBV7-2 with TRBJ2-1; the match to TRBD2 covers 10 bases. V lost 5 bases and J lost 7; bases outside the gene matches: 5. The V gene's germline CDR1 is SGHTA and CDR2 FQGNSA. The CDR3 consists of 14 residues. The CDR3 region has the DNA TGTGCCAGCAGCAGAAGCGGGGGGGTAAATGAGCAGTTCTTC. Translating gives CASSRSGGVNEQFF.

This clonotype was observed a handful of times. This chain joins TRBV12-3 or TRBV12-4 and TRBJ2-4; D unresolved. CDR3 length: 14 amino acids. Trimming shortened V by 6 bases and J by 5 bases, and 14 bases separated the two germline ends. The CDR3 spells CASSTYLLENIQYF. The CDR3 bases are TGTGCCAGCAGCACCTACCTGTTGGAAAACATTCAGTACTTC.

A few counts support this clonotype. The chain links TRBV10-3 to TRBJ2-1; D remains ambiguous. This CDR3 contains 16 residues. Germline V gene lookup returns CDR1 ENHRY and CDR2 SYGVKD. V was shortened by 0 bases and J by 0 bases, with 9 bases between the two germline ends. The CDR3: CAISESLVSSYNEQFF. CDR3 DNA: TGTGCCATCAGTGAGTCCCTGGTAAGCTCCTACAATGAGCAGTTCTTC.

The table lists this clonotype with a few counts. This chain joins TRBV5-6 and TRBJ2-4; the match to TRBD1 covers 7 bases. The end of the DNA is better explained by TRBJ2-7, so the J call may be wrong. This CDR3 spans 18 amino acids. The germline V gene has CDR1 SGHDT and CDR2 YYEEEE. The chain's CDR3 is CASSFSILRTGPYYEQYF. The CDR3 DNA is TGTGCCAGCAGCTTTTCGATTCTAAGGACAGGACCGTACTACGAGCAGTACTTC.

This sequence joins TRBV11-2 and TRBJ2-3; no clear D gene. Germline CDR1 SGHAT, CDR2 FQNNGV. The V end lost 5 bases, the J end lost 0 bases, and 12 bases lay between the germline ends. This CDR3 contains 15 residues. The CDR3 DNA follows: TGTGCCAGCAGCCCCGGCAGCATCAGCACAGATACGCAGTATTTT. Its protein product is CASSPGSISTDTQYF.

The chain recombines TRBV30 with TRBJ2-7, with D possibly TRBD2 on 6 matching bases. Trimming pared 3 bases from V and 7 bases from J, leaving 22 bases between. The V gene's germline CDR1 is GTSNPN and CDR2 SVGIG (reference sequence). The CDR3 extends over 15 amino acids. The CDR3 DNA sequence: TGTGCCTGGAGAAAGAGCCTAGGTCTAGGAGGGGAGCAGTACTTC. Translated: CAWRKSLGLGGEQYF.

This sequence joins TRBV12-3 or TRBV12-4 and TRBJ1-2, with 7 bases lining up with TRBD1. V trimming: 5 bases; J trimming: 6 bases; junction bases outside the gene matches: 12. The CDR3 extends over 15 amino acids. CDR3 nucleotide sequence: TGTGCCAGCAGTGCCCCAGGGGGGTGGGCTAATGGCTACACCTTC. Residues: CASSAPGGWANGYTF.

V gene TRBV6-2 or TRBV6-3 combines with J gene TRBJ2-5; D gene uncertain. CDR3 length: 15 amino acids. The V gene's germline CDR1 is MNHEY and CDR2 SVGEGT. Trimming shortened V by 6 bases and J by 2 bases, and 16 bases separated the two germline ends. CDR3 in DNA: TGTGCCAGCAGCCCCATCCCCGGTACTCAAGAGACCCAGTACTTC. Its protein is CASSPIPGTQETQYF.

This clonotype was counted at least ten times. The rearrangement joins TRBV7-2 to TRBJ1-2; 8 nucleotides match TRBD1. Trimming removed 6 bases from V and 7 bases from J; junction bases left unmatched: 4. The CDR3 is 12 amino acids. Germline V gives CDR1 SGHTA, CDR2 FQGNSA. The DNA of the CDR3 is TGTGCCAGCAGTTTACAGGGGGGTGGCTACACCTTC. Amino acids: CASSLQGGGYTF. The variable domain in full, with the rest retrieved from reference TRBV7-2 and TRBJ1-2, is GAGVSQSPSNKVTEKGKDVELRCDPISGHTALYWYRQSLGQGLEFLIYFQGNSAPDKSGLPSDRFSAERTGGSVSTLTIQRTQQEDSAVYLCASSLQGGGYTFGSGTRLTVV.

The chain joins TRBV13 to TRBJ1-2, with no clear D. The germline V and J ends were trimmed by 5 bases and 4 bases, with 14 bases remaining between them. CDR1 PRHDT and CDR2 FYEKMQ come from the germline V gene (reference sequence). This CDR3 has 14 residues. This chain's CDR3 is CASSLVGRIYGYTF. The CDR3 region has the DNA TGTGCCAGCAGCCTCGTCGGGAGGATCTATGGCTACACCTTC.

Many counts were recorded for this clonotype. J is TRBJ2-1 and V is TRBV12-3 or TRBV12-4; no reliable D call. This CDR3 region has 16 residues. The germline V and J ends were trimmed by 5 bases and 2 bases, with 16 bases remaining between them. The CDR3 loop reads CASSPPGLSTYNEQFF. As DNA, the CDR3 is TGTGCCAGCAGTCCTCCTGGGCTTTCGACCTACAATGAGCAGTTCTTC.

The rearrangement uses TRBV20-1 and TRBJ1-2; D remains unclear. Trimming removed 5 bases at V and 4 bases at J, with 14 bases between. The CDR3 is 13 amino acids. Germline assignment: CDR1 DFQATT and CDR2 SNEGSKA (reference sequence). In nucleotides, the CDR3 is TGCAGTGCTCGGCTGCAGTACCTCTATGGCTACACCTTC. It yields the protein CSARLQYLYGYTF.

There are a few counts of this clonotype. The CDR3 is CASSGSGNEQYF. The CDR3 bases are TGTGCCAGCAGTGGATCAGGGAACGAGCAGTACTTC. The chain couples TRBV2 to TRBJ2-4; D possibly corresponds to TRBD1 (5 bases). The end of the DNA aligns better with TRBJ2-7, so the J call may be wrong. This CDR3 spans 12 amino acids. Germline V gene lookup returns CDR1 SNHLY and CDR2 FYNNEI.

This clonotype was detected many times. For the CDR3, the DNA is TGTGCCAGCAGTGAAGCTAGCGGGGAAAACAATGAGCAGTTCTTC. Its translation is CASSEASGENNEQFF. The rearrangement uses TRBV6-4 and TRBJ2-1; 9 nucleotides line up with TRBD2. In germline, CDR1 is MRHNA, CDR2 SNTAGT. The CDR3 sequence is 15 residues long. Trimming removed 3 bases from V and 5 bases from J; junction bases left unmatched: 5.

This clonotype was found many times. The rearrangement uses TRBV12-3 or TRBV12-4 and TRBJ1-2; D uncertain. V lost 2 bases, J lost 6 bases, and 1 base lay in between. The CDR3 totals 10 residues. The CDR3 nucleotides read TGTGCCAGCAGTTTACATGGCTACACCTTC. This gives the protein CASSLHGYTF.